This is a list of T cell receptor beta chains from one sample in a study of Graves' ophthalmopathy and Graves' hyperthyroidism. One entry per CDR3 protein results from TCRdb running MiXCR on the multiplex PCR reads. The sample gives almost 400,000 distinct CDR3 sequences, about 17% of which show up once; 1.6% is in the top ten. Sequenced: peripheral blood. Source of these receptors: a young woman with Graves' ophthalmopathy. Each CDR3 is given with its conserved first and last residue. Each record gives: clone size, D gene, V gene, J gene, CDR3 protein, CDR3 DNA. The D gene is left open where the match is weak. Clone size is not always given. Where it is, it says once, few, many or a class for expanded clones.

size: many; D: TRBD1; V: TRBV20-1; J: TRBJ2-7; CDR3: CSATRDRAHEQYF; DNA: TGCAGTGCTACCCGGGACAGGGCCCACGAGCAGTACTTC
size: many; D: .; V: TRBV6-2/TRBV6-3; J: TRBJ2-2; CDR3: CASSSASGTGELFF; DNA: TGTGCCAGCAGCTCCGCTTCCGGGACCGGGGAGCTGTTTTTT
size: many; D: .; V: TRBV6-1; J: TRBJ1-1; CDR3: CASSQRYRERTEAFF; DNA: TGTGCCAGCAGTCAGAGATATAGGGAAAGGACTGAAGCTTTCTTT
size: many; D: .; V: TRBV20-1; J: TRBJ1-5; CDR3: CSARTGSISNQPQHF; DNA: TGCAGTGCTAGGACAGGCTCTATTAGCAATCAGCCCCAGCATTTT
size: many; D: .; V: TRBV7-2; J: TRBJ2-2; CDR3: CASSLAPLRALYTGELFF; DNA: TGTGCCAGCAGCTTAGCCCCCTTAAGGGCGCTATACACCGGGGAGCTGTTTTTT
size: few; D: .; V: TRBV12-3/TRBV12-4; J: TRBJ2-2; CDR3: CASRTGTYTGELFF; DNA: TGTGCCAGCAGAACCGGGACATACACCGGGGAGCTGTTTTTT
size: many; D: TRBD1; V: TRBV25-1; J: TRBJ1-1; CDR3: CASSELRGLGSAEAFF; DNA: TGTGCCAGCAGTGAATTAAGGGGGCTCGGATCGGCTGAAGCTTTCTTT
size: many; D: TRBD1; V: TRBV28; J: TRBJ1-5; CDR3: CASSPPRQGPNQPQHF; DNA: TGTGCCAGCAGCCCCCCCCGACAGGGGCCCAATCAGCCCCAGCATTTT
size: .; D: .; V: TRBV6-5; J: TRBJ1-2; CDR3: CASSYSEGFDGYTF; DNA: TGTGCCAGCAGTTACTCTGAGGGATTCGATGGCTACACCTTC
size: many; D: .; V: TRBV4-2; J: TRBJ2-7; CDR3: CASGQEGGAPYEQYF; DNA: TGTGCCAGCGGCCAAGAGGGGGGAGCCCCCTACGAGCAGTACTTC
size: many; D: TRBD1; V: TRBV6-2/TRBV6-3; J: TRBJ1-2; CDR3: CASSYEPILTGINYGYTF; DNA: TGTGCCAGCAGTTATGAGCCGATCCTGACAGGGATTAACTATGGCTACACCTTC
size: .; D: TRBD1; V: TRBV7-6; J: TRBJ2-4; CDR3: CASSPGTDKNIQYF; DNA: TGTGCCAGCAGCCCGGGGACAGACAAAAACATTCAGTACTTC
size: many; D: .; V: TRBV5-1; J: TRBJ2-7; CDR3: CASSFSRSSGIYEQYF; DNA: TGCGCCAGCAGCTTTTCCAGATCATCTGGAATCTACGAGCAGTACTTC
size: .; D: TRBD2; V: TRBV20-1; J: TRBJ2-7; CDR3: CSASKTPIAGGPITYEQYF; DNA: TGCAGTGCTAGTAAAACCCCAATAGCGGGAGGGCCAATAACCTACGAGCAGTACTTC
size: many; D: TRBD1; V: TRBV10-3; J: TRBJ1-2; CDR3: CAISGDSYGYTF; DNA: TGTGCCATCAGTGGGGACAGCTATGGCTACACCTTC
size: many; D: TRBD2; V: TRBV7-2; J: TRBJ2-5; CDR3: CASSLVSGIETQYF; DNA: TGTGCCAGCAGCTTAGTAAGCGGGATAGAGACCCAGTACTTC
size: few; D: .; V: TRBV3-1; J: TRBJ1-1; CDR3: CASSQTSGSWRNTEAFF; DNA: TGTGCCAGCAGCCAAACCTCCGGTTCCTGGAGGAACACTGAAGCTTTCTTT
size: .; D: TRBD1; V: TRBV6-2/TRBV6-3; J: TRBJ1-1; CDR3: CASREPDRSNTEAFF; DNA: TGTGCCAGCCGCGAGCCGGACAGGTCGAACACTGAAGCTTTCTTT
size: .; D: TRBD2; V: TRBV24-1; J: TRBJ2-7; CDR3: CASSMGGSYEQYF; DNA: TGTGCCAGCTCTATGGGCGGGAGTTACGAGCAGTACTTC
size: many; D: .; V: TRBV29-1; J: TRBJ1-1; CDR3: CSVELNPNTEAFF; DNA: TGCAGCGTTGAGTTGAATCCGAACACTGAAGCTTTCTTT
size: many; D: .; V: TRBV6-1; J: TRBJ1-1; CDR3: CASSVGRAEAFF; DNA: TGTGCCAGCAGTGTGGGGAGGGCTGAAGCTTTCTTT
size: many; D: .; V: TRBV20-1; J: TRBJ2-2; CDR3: CSATSLPGELFF; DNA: TGCAGTGCTACTTCTCTACCCGGGGAGCTGTTTTTT
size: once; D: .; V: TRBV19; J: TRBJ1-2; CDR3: CASSAWAGDSLSNYGYTF; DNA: TGTGCCAGCAGCGCTTGGGCAGGGGACTCCCTCTCTAACTATGGCTACACCTTC
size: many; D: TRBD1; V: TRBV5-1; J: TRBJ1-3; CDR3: CASSRDRSSGNTIYF; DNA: TGCGCCAGCAGCCGGGACAGAAGCTCTGGAAACACCATATATTTT
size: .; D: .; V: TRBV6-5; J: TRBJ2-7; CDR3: CASSYSMGGTYYEQYF; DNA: TGTGCCAGCAGTTACTCGATGGGTGGGACCTACTACGAGCAGTACTTC
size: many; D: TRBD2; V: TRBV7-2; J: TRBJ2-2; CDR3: CASSWGRASTGELFF; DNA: TGTGCCAGCAGCTGGGGGAGGGCGAGCACCGGGGAGCTGTTTTTT
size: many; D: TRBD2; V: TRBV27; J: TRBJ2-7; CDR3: CASSPGLAGLYEQYF; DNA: TGTGCCAGCAGTCCCGGACTAGCGGGGCTTTACGAGCAGTACTTC
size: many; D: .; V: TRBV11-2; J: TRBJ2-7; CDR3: CASSLERSGGRSYEQYF; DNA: TGTGCCAGCAGCTTAGAACGTTCCGGGGGCCGCTCCTACGAGCAGTACTTC
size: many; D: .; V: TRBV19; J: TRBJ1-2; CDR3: CASTLDRRTGYTF; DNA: TGTGCCAGTACCCTGGACAGAAGAACCGGCTACACCTTC
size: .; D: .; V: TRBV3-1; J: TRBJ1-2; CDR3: CASSQEITGSRSGGYTF; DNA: TGTGCCAGCAGCCAAGAGATAACGGGGAGTAGGTCTGGTGGCTACACCTTC
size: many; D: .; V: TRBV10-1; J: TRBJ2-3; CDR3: CASSGTIGADTQYF; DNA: TGCGCCAGCAGTGGAACTATAGGCGCAGATACGCAGTATTTT
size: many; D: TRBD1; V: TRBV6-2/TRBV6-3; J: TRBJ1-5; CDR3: CASSYQGQGINQPQHF; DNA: TGTGCCAGCAGTTATCAGGGACAGGGGATCAATCAGCCCCAGCATTTT
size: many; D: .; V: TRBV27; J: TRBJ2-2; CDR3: CASSTRDKYTGELFF; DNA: TGTGCCAGCAGTACCCGGGACAAGTACACCGGGGAGCTGTTTTTT